A single sample gave rise to the 12 T cell receptor beta chains below, sequenced in a study of T cell clonotyping in hematopoietic cell transplantation (dated by TCRdb to the early 2020s). This sample's time point label indicates: 180 days after allo-HCT. Libraries came from the immunoSEQ multiplex PCR assay. In TCRdb, the immuneACCESS table is reduced to in-frame sequences with V and J assigned. These tables do not hold every clone; where another copy was compared, an unresolved V gene accounts for under half, and the others remain unexplained. The sample data list over 10,000 clones, and approximately 65% of these were observed just once. Roughly 14% of the sample belongs to the ten largest clones. The sequences come from peripheral blood mononuclear cells, collected 180 days after allogeneic stem cell transplant. The receptor set was obtained from a male patient in his sixties who had an allogeneic stem cell transplant from an unrelated donor, so the T cells may come from the graft donor. Some clones in this sample may be carry-over from other donors' samples.

This chain joins TRBV6-5 and TRBJ2-7, with D unresolved. This CDR3 spans 13 amino acids. V was cut by 4 bases and J by 4 bases, with 11 bases left in between. Germline values: CDR1 MNHEY, CDR2 SVGAGI. The CDR3 sequence: CASSSNPGYEQYF. DNA of the CDR3: TGTGCCAGCAGTTCGAACCCTGGATACGAGCAGTACTTC.

The chain carries TRBV29-1 and TRBJ2-2; weak D call: TRBD1 (5 bases). The CDR3 extends over 15 amino acids. V lost 1 base and J lost 6, with 15 bases in between. Looked up from germline, CDR1 is SQVTM and CDR2 is ANQGSEA. The CDR3 reads CSVEGPQGLPGELFF. CDR3 sequence (DNA): TGCAGCGTTGAAGGTCCCCAGGGATTGCCCGGGGAGCTGTTTTTT.

By share, this clone counts as medium-sized. The chain combines TRBV2 with TRBJ2-1, with 7 bases that match TRBD2. This CDR3 has 13 residues. J lost 3 bases, V lost 7 bases, and 3 bases had no gene match. Germline V CDR1 and CDR2: SNHLY, FYNNEI. CDR3 coding DNA: TGTGCCAGCATGGGCGGGAGCTACAATGAGCAGTTCTTC. Amino acid sequence: CASMGGSYNEQFF.

In DNA, the CDR3 is TGTGCCAGCAGTCCAAACACAGATACGCAGTATTTT. It encodes CASSPNTDTQYF. The chain recombines TRBV9 with TRBJ2-3, with no clear D. Germline V gene lookup returns CDR1 SGDLS and CDR2 YYNGEE. The V and J ends lost 5 bases and 2 bases respectively, with 6 bases between them. CDR3 length equals 12 residues.

This clone was seen only a few times. The V call is TRBV6-6, the J call TRBJ1-4, with D tentatively TRBD1 (6 bases). The germline V gene has CDR1 MNHNY and CDR2 SVGAGI (reference sequence). V gave up 5 bases and J gave up 5 bases, with 15 bases separating them. The CDR3 consists of 15 residues. Written as DNA, the CDR3 is TGTGCCAGCAGTCACCTCCGGGACAAGAATGAAAAACTGTTTTTT. This sequence encodes CASSHLRDKNEKLFF.

V is TRBV7-3 and J is TRBJ2-2; 9 nucleotides align to TRBD1. The CDR3 is 15 amino acids. CDR1 is SGHTA and CDR2 is FQGTGA in the germline V gene. Trimming took 5 bases from V and 3 from J; bases not matched to a gene: 4. The CDR3 reads CASSPRQGDTGELFF. The DNA of the CDR3 is TGTGCCAGCAGCCCTAGACAGGGGGACACCGGGGAGCTGTTTTTT.

The table lists this clone with a count of one. The chain employs TRBV7-6 and TRBJ2-2; TRBD2 aligns across 12 bases. CDR1 is SGHVS, CDR2 FNYEAQ, per germline. V gave up 5 bases and J gave up 6 bases; unmatched junction bases: 7. The CDR3 has 16 residues. The CDR3 spells CASSPTSGGVAGELFF. CDR3 nucleotides: TGTGCCAGCAGCCCGACTAGCGGGGGAGTCGCCGGGGAGCTGTTTTTT.

The genes are TRBV9 and TRBJ2-5, with 7 bases that match TRBD1. The V and J ends lost 2 bases and 5 bases, in that order; junction bases with no gene match: 6. CDR1 and CDR2 from the germline V gene are SGDLS and YYNGEE. This CDR3 region has 14 residues. The CDR3 sequence is CASSVRQGWETQYF. CDR3 in DNA: TGTGCCAGCAGCGTGCGACAGGGATGGGAGACCCAGTACTTC.

The chain combines TRBV2 with TRBJ2-5; D might be TRBD1 (5 bases). The J call may be faulty, since TRBJ2-7 better matches the DNA end. This CDR3 has 16 amino acids. Germline-derived CDR1 and CDR2 are SNHLY and FYNNEI. The CDR3 sequence: CASSGLVQGRSYEQYF. The CDR3, as DNA: TGTGCCAGCAGTGGATTGGTCCAGGGTCGCTCCTACGAGCAGTACTTC.

This clone was seen once. The chain has TRBV27 and TRBJ2-7; tentatively, D is TRBD1 (5 bases). Trimming took 5 bases from V and 2 from J, leaving 16 bases between them. The germline gives CDR1 MNHEY, CDR2 SMNVEV (reference sequence). The CDR3 is made up of 15 amino acids. This CDR3 reads CASSDPPGHTYEQYF. CDR3 sequence (DNA): TGTGCCAGCAGTGACCCCCCAGGACATACCTACGAGCAGTACTTC.

V is TRBV9 and J is TRBJ1-2, with D unresolved. V lost 4 bases and J 4 bases, leaving 17 bases between the germline ends. Germline lookup yields CDR1 SGDLS and CDR2 YYNGEE. The CDR3 consists of 15 residues. For the CDR3, the DNA is TGTGCCAGCAGCCCGTCCCGCGGGGAGCTCTATGGCTACACCTTC. Protein: CASSPSRGELYGYTF.

The V call is TRBV19, the J call TRBJ2-2; D uncertain. V was trimmed by 4 bases and J by 3 bases, leaving 12 bases between them. CDR1 and CDR2 (germline): LNHDA, SQIVND (reference sequence). This CDR3 is built from 15 residues. Here the CDR3 reads CASSKGLSDTGELFF. Written as DNA, the CDR3 is TGTGCCAGTAGTAAAGGGCTATCGGACACCGGGGAGCTGTTTTTT. Full variable domain (rest looked up from reference TRBV19 and TRBJ2-2): DGGITQSPKYLFRKEGQNVTLSCEQNLNHDAMYWYRQDPGQGLRLIYYSQIVNDFQKGDIAEGYSVSREKKESFPLTVTSAQKNPTAFYLCASSKGLSDTGELFFGEGSRLTVL.